This note documents a single T cell receptor beta chain sequence. The antigen is unknown. The sample comes from a study of cytomegalovirus exposure and HLA in healthy donors. Study results and limitations: Being indistinguishable, some V segments were excluded, TRBV6-2 and TRBV6-3 among them. The likely origin of a cluster of highly shared sequence variants was a sequencing artifact. Differences between HLA loci emerged in a later analysis of TCR association rates, with DRB1 most and HLA-C fewest.

The CDR3 runs to 14 residues. The germline CDR1 and CDR2 sequences are MNHEY and SVGAGI. The V segment lost 6 bases and the J segment 3 bases; nucleotides outside the gene matches: 7. PCR primers comprised 60 Vbeta and 13 Jbeta primers. Generated by immunoSEQ multiplex PCR, the TCRdb table keeps only in-frame clones and is missing some. Counted here are tens of thousands of clones, 85% to 90% occurring once; the ten biggest clones make up about 2.5%. Material for sequencing was PBMCs. The origin of this receptor is a young man in good health and CMV-seronegative. This sequence joins TRBV6-5 and TRBJ2-7; 8 positions agree with TRBD1. The CDR3 here is CASSISRGLYEQYF. CDR3 DNA: TGTGCCAGCAGCATCTCCAGGGGGCTCTACGAGCAGTACTTC.